The present T cell receptor beta chain was sequenced within a study of T cell responses to AZD1222 COVID-19 vaccine. Study-wide points: Sampling that yielded the repertoires occurred only after the peak T cell response.

The table came from immunoSEQ multiplex PCR; TCRdb's copy has only in-frame clones and leaves some out. Of about 120,000 clones in the sample, about 89% were seen once. The CDR3 consists of 13 residues. Per the germline V gene, CDR1 is SGHAT and CDR2 is FQDESV (reference sequence). V lost 2 bases, J lost 0 bases, and 5 bases lay in between. As regards this clone: The antigen remains undetermined.

The V and J genes are TRBV11-1 and TRBJ2-7; D not certain. The sample consisted of peripheral blood, taken on day 0 of MenACWY control vaccination. The TCR originated in an adult in good health. The CDR3 reads CASSLRSSYEQYF. DNA of the CDR3: TGTGCCAGCAGCTTAAGGTCCTCCTACGAGCAGTACTTC. The full variable domain, with the rest looked up from reference TRBV11-1 and TRBJ2-7, is EAEVAQSPRYKITEKSQAVAFWCDPISGHATLYWYRQILGQGPELLVQFQDESVVDDSQLPKDRFSAERLKGVDSTLKIQPAELGDSAMYLCASSLRSSYEQYFGPGTRLTVT.